This T cell receptor beta chain was recovered during a study of blood T cell repertoires in COVID-19. About the research overall: From T cells, B-cell-depleted T cells, or PBMCs came the material, which was cDNA or gDNA.

V dropped 5 bases and J dropped 4; count of bases not matched to a gene: 11. The CDR3 loop spans 16 amino acids. Germline V gives CDR1 LNHDA, CDR2 SQIVND (reference sequence). Methods used by the authors: Scientists estimated how many nucleated cells there were by amplifying reference gene primers. The protocol was immunoSEQ multiplex PCR, while the TCRdb copy is restricted to in-frame clones and leaves out a portion. The DNA gave D and trimming, while V, J and clone size come from that table. The sample yields about 140,000 clones, more than 75% seen once. The chain recombines TRBV19 with TRBJ2-7, with 10 positions matching TRBD1. Specimen: PBMCs or T cells enriched from blood (not recorded which). This sequence was found in a man aged 55 to 70 who had recovered from COVID-19. The CDR3 spells CASSPAGGQGRYEQYF. The CDR3, as DNA: TGTGCCAGTAGTCCCGCCGGGGGACAGGGGCGATACGAGCAGTACTTC.